The clone carrying this TCR beta chain was counted many times. Its antigen is still unknown. Both previously described methods and listed TCR primers were employed to make bulk TCR libraries. TCRdb passed the PCR reads through MiXCR, listing each CDR3 protein once. This table holds about 320,000 distinct CDR3 sequences, around 21% found once. This record belongs to a study of molecular identifiers for immune sequencing clone quantification. Study outcomes and limitations: It was shown that clones above 20 RNA copies held over 97% of effector molecules, but under 1% in naive cells.

Germline V gene data show CDR1 as SGHDT and CDR2 as YYEEEE. The V end lost 6 bases, the J end lost 4 bases, and 16 bases lay between the germline ends. The CDR3 is 14 amino acids. This TCR was recovered from a human donor in good health. Some libraries in this study had Jurkat cell RNA spiked in. The sequenced sample consisted of naive CD8+ T cells from blood, with Jurkat cell RNA spiked in. Subset defined: FACS-sorted CD8+CD4-CCR7+CD45RA+ naive T cells. The chain employs TRBV5-6 and TRBJ1-2; no clear D. CDR3 amino acids: CASMWPGEIYGYTF. In nucleotides, the CDR3 is TGTGCCAGCATGTGGCCCGGGGAGATCTATGGCTACACCTTC. The complete variable domain, with remaining parts taken from reference TRBV5-6 and TRBJ1-2, reads DAGVTQSPTHLIKTRGQQVTLRCSPKSGHDTVSWYQQALGQGPQFIFQYYEEEERQRGNFPDRFSGHQFPNYSSELNVNALLLGDSALYLCASMWPGEIYGYTFGSGTRLTVV.